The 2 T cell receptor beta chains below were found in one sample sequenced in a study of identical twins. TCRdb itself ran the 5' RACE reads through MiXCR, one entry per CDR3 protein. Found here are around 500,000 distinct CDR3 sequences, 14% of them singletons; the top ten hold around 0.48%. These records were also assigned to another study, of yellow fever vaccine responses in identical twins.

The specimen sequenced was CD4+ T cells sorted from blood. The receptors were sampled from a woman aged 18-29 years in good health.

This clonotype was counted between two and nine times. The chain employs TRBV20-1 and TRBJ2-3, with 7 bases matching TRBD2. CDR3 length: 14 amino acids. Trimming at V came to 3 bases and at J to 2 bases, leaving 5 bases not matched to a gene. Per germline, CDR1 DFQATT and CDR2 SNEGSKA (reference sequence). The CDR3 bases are TGCAGTGCTAGTCTAGCGGATGTCACAGATACGCAGTATTTT. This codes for CSASLADVTDTQYF.

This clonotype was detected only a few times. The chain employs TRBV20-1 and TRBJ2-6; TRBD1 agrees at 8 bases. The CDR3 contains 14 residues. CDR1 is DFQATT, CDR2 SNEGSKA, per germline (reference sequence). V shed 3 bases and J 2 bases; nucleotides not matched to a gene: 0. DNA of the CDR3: TGCAGTGCTAGGGACAGGGCTGGGGCCAACGTCCTGACTTTC. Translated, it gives CSARDRAGANVLTF.